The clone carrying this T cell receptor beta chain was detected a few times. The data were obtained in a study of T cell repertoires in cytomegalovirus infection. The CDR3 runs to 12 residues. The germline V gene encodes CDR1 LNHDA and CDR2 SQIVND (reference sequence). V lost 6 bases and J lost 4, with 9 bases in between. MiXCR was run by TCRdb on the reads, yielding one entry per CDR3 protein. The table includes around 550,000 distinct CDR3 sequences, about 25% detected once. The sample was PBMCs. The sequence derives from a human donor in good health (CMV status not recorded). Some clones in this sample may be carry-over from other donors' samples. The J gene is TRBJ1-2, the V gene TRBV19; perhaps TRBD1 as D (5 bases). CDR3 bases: TGTGCCAGTAGACAGGAACTCTATGGCTACACCTTC. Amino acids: CASRQELYGYTF.